Below, 20 T cell receptor beta chains from the same sample are listed, as sequenced in a study of blood T cells in healthy people across ages. A second PCR of roughly 6 to 12 cycles used a sample-barcoded 5' primer and a J-beta primer mix. TCRdb reprocessed the 5' RACE reads via MiXCR and lists one record per CDR3 protein. Of some 1.5 million distinct CDR3 sequences detected, roughly 27% appear once; the ten largest clones hold roughly 8.2%. Sequenced: blood. All receptors derive from a woman under 40 in good health.

The rearrangement links TRBV4-1 to TRBJ2-2; D is possibly TRBD1 (6 bases). Trimming left V 1 base short and J 5 bases short, with 14 bases between. Germline lookup yields CDR1 MGHRA and CDR2 YSYEKL. The CDR3 runs 16 residues. Here the CDR3 reads CASSQGKGVRTGELFF. CDR3 sequence (DNA): TGCGCCAGCAGCCAAGGAAAGGGGGTGAGGACCGGGGAGCTGTTTTTT.

Concerning this clonotype: A much larger clone lies one base from this, so it may be a read error. The V gene is TRBV6-2 or TRBV6-3, the J gene TRBJ2-1, with a possible D match to TRBD1 (6 bases). From germline, CDR1 is MNHEY and CDR2 SVGEGT. This CDR3 comprises 16 residues. CDR3 amino acids: CVSSYPPGEKGNEQFF. In DNA form, the CDR3 reads TGTGTCAGCAGTTACCCTCCAGGGGAAAAAGGCAATGAGCAGTTCTTC.

This clonotype has ten or more counts. The rearrangement links TRBV15 to TRBJ2-7; 8 bases align to TRBD2. This CDR3 region has 16 residues. Germline V lookup: CDR1 LNHNV, CDR2 YYDKDF (reference sequence). V lost 3 bases, J lost 3 bases, and 10 bases stayed unmatched. CDR3 sequence: CATSSPREGPGYEQYF. In DNA form, the CDR3 reads TGTGCCACCAGCAGTCCCCGGGAGGGGCCGGGCTACGAGCAGTACTTC.

This clonotype was found a few times. The chain carries TRBV5-1 and TRBJ2-3; a possible D gene is TRBD1 (6 bases). The V and J ends lost 4 bases and 6 bases respectively, with 21 bases between them. This CDR3 contains 16 residues. Germline values: CDR1 SGHRS, CDR2 YFSETQ. CDR3 in amino acids: CASSTLQGRGVDTQYF. As DNA, the CDR3 is TGCGCCAGCAGCACTTTACAGGGCCGAGGGGTGGATACGCAGTATTTT.

This clonotype was detected ten times or more. J is TRBJ2-5 and V is TRBV4-3; D may be TRBD1 or TRBD2 (5 bases each). The ends were cut back, 1 base at V and 2 bases at J, with 14 bases in the middle. CDR3 size: 16 residues. Germline CDR1 LGHNA, CDR2 YSLEER. CDR3 loop: CASSQAPRDGQETQYF. The CDR3 bases are TGCGCCAGCAGCCAAGCGCCCCGGGACGGGCAAGAGACCCAGTACTTC.

The chain joins TRBV6-2 or TRBV6-3 to TRBJ1-1; D unclear. The CDR3 is 15 amino acids. Germline CDR1 is MNHEY and CDR2 is SVGEGT. Trimming took 4 bases from V and 0 from J, leaving 12 bases between them. DNA for the CDR3: TGTGCCAGCAGTTCCCTCCAGACAATGAACACTGAAGCTTTCTTT. Translation: CASSSLQTMNTEAFF.

The chain couples TRBV21-1 to TRBJ2-2. TRBV21-1 is listed as a pseudogene. This CDR3 spans 13 amino acids. The CDR3 loop reads CASINGNTGELFF. CDR3 nucleotides: TGTGCCAGCATCAACGGGAACACCGGGGAGCTGTTTTTT.

The V call is TRBV20-1, the J call TRBJ1-5; D not certain. Germline CDR1 is DFQATT and CDR2 is SNEGSKA (reference sequence). This CDR3 contains 15 residues. Trimming cost V 1 base and J 0 bases, with 10 bases left between them. Here the CDR3 reads CSARGEEYSNQPQHF. DNA of the CDR3: TGCAGTGCTAGAGGAGAAGAATATAGCAATCAGCCCCAGCATTTT.

This clonotype occurred a few times. CDR3 in DNA: TGTGCCAGCAGTTACTGGTTGGGCGGGCAAGAGACCCAGTACTTC. This sequence encodes CASSYWLGGQETQYF. The chain is built from TRBV6-5 and TRBJ2-5, with a weak D call TRBD2 (5 bases). Germline CDR1 MNHEY, CDR2 SVGAGI. The V end was cut by 1 base, the J end by 2 bases, with 11 bases between. This CDR3 spans 15 amino acids.

This clonotype is a singleton in its sample. The chain has TRBV6-5 and TRBJ2-3; perhaps D is TRBD1 or TRBD2 (5 bases each). V lost 2 bases and J lost 3, with 18 bases in between. The CDR3 is 17 residues long. Germline V lookup: CDR1 MNHEY, CDR2 SVGAGI. CDR3: CASSYGTGQGSTDTQYF. The CDR3 nucleotides read TGTGCCAGCAGTTACGGGACCGGGCAGGGATCGACAGATACGCAGTATTTT.

This clonotype was counted a single time. Mismatch with germline at one junction end may stem from a read error. The chain combines TRBV28 with TRBJ2-2, with TRBD2 matching 12 bases. This CDR3 is built from 17 residues. CDR1 MDHEN and CDR2 SYDVKM come from the germline V gene. CDR3 loop: CASSQPRTSGVTGERFF. The CDR3 nucleotides read TGTGCCAGCAGCCAACCTCGGACTAGCGGGGTCACCGGGGAGCGGTTTTTT.

This clonotype was counted a few times. This sequence joins TRBV12-3 or TRBV12-4 and TRBJ2-1; tentative D call: TRBD1 (6 bases). CDR3 length: 14 residues. The ends were cut back, 8 bases at V and 10 bases at J, with 21 bases in the middle. CDR3 DNA: TGTGCCAGCCGGACAGCCCCGTCTGAGGGGGAGCAGTTCTTC. This encodes CASRTAPSEGEQFF.

This clonotype was seen a handful of times. V gene TRBV10-2 combines with J gene TRBJ1-4; maybe TRBD1 (5 bases). Germline lookup yields CDR1 WSHSY and CDR2 SAAADI. This CDR3 has 15 residues. V shed 0 bases and J shed 2 bases, with 7 bases lying between them. The CDR3 is CASSESGGTNEKLFF. CDR3 bases: TGCGCCAGCAGTGAGTCGGGGGGGACTAATGAAAAACTGTTTTTT.

At least ten counts were recorded for this clonotype. The V gene is TRBV12-3 or TRBV12-4, the J gene TRBJ2-7, with D possibly called TRBD1 or TRBD2 (5 bases each). The CDR3 runs to 13 residues. V lost 4 bases and J lost 5, with 12 bases in between. CDR3 coding DNA: TGTGCCAGCAGTTCGGGCCGAGGGGACGAGCAGTACTTC. This gives the protein CASSSGRGDEQYF.

V and J are TRBV4-1 and TRBJ2-7; 9 bases fit TRBD1. V trimming: 0 bases; J trimming: 1 base; junction bases outside the gene matches: 4. CDR3 size: 16 residues. Germline CDR1 reads MGHRA; CDR2 reads YSYEKL. The CDR3 DNA follows: TGCGCCAGCAGCCAAGAAAGGGGACAGGGATCCTACGAGCAGTACTTC. This codes for CASSQERGQGSYEQYF.

Concerning this clonotype: A much larger clone sits a single nucleotide away, making a read error possible. The rearrangement joins TRBV25-1 to TRBJ1-1; 9 bases line up with TRBD1. The CDR3 contains 12 residues. The germline CDR1 and CDR2 sequences are MGHDK and SYGVNS. The CDR3: CAGSGQGTEAFF. The CDR3 DNA reads TGTGCCGGCAGTGGACAGGGGACTGAAGCTTTCTTT. Supplemented by reference TRBV25-1 and TRBJ1-1, the full variable domain reads EADIYQTPRYLVIGTGKKITLECSQTMGHDKMYWYQQDPGMELHLIHYSYGVNSTEKGDLSSESTVSRIRTEHFPLTLESARPSHTSQYLCAGSGQGTEAFFGQGTRLTVV.

This clonotype was recorded once. J is TRBJ2-1 and V is TRBV7-9, with 11 bases that match TRBD2. The V segment lost 4 bases and the J segment 10 bases; nucleotides outside the gene matches: 12. This CDR3 is 16 amino acids long. Germline values: CDR1 SEHNR, CDR2 FQNEAQ (reference sequence). CDR3 protein: CASSYQLTSGAREQFF. CDR3 bases: TGTGCCAGCAGCTACCAACTGACTAGCGGGGCCAGGGAGCAGTTCTTC. Variable domain in full (rest from reference TRBV7-9 and TRBJ2-1): DTGVSQNPRHKITKRGQNVTFRCDPISEHNRLYWYRQTLGQGPEFLTYFQNEAQLEKSRLLSDRFSAERPKGSFSTLEIQRTEQGDSAMYLCASSYQLTSGAREQFFGPGTRLTVL.

The chain combines TRBV5-1 with TRBJ1-1; D possibly corresponds to TRBD1 (6 bases). CDR1 and CDR2 (germline): SGHRS, YFSETQ. V was pared by 4 bases and J by 3 bases, with 13 bases between. The length of the CDR3 is 14 residues. CDR3 in amino acids: CASSQLTGYTEAFF. The CDR3 DNA reads TGCGCCAGCAGCCAACTTACAGGGTACACTGAAGCTTTCTTT.

In the case of this clonotype: Its ends do not fully match the called genes, so a read error is possible. The genes are TRBV28 and TRBJ1-1; D ambiguous. Germline-derived CDR1 and CDR2 are MDHEN and SYDVKM. The CDR3 is 14 amino acids. CDR3 bases: TGTGCCAGCGGCCCCACGGGGATGAACACTGAGGCTTTCTTT. This translates into CASGPTGMNTEAFF.

A few counts support this clonotype. The J gene is TRBJ2-7, the V gene TRBV27; TRBD2 agrees at 7 bases. The CDR3 totals 13 residues. J gave up 6 bases and V 10 bases, and 12 bases lay outside the gene matches. CDR1 is MNHEY and CDR2 is SMNVEV in the germline V gene (reference sequence). CDR3 nucleotides: TGTGCCACCTGGGGCGCGGGAGACGTCGAGCAGTACTTC. As protein: CATWGAGDVEQYF.